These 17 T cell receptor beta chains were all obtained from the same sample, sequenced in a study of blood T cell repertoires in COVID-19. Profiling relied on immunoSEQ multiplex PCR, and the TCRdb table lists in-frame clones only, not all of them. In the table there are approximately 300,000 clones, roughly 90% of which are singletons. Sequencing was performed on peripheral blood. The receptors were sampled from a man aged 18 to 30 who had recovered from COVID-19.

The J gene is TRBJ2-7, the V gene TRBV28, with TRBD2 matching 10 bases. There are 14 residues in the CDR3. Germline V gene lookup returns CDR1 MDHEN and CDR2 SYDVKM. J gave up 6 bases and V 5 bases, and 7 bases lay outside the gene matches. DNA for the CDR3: TGTGCCAGCAGTCCCACTAGCGGGAAGGCCGAGCAGTACTTC. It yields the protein CASSPTSGKAEQYF.

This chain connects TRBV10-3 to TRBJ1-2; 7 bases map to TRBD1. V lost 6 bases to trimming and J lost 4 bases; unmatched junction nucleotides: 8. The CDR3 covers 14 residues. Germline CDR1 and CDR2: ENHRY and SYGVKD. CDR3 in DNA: TGTGCCATCAGACCGGAGGGACAGTTCTATGGCTACACCTTC. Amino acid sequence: CAIRPEGQFYGYTF.

DNA of the CDR3: TGTGCCATCAGTGAGTATCCGCGGGAGGGCCTGTACGAGCAGTACTTC. Its protein is CAISEYPREGLYEQYF. V usage is TRBV10-3 and J usage is TRBJ2-7, with TRBD2 matching 9 bases. This CDR3 is built from 16 residues. J lost 4 bases, V lost 1 base, and 8 bases had no gene match. CDR1 ENHRY and CDR2 SYGVKD come from the germline V gene.

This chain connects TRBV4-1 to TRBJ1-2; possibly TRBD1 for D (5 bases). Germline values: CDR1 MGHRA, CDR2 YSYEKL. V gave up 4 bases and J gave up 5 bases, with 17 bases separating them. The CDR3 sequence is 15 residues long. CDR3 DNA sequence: TGCGCCAGCAGCCTTACGGGGGACGGGGTTTATGGCTACACCTTC. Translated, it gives CASSLTGDGVYGYTF.

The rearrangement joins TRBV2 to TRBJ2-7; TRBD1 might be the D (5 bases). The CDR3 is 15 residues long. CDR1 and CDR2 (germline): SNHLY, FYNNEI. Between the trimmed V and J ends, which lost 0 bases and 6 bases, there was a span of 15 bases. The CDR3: CASSEALRTQGEQYF. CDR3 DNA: TGTGCCAGCAGTGAAGCGCTTAGGACCCAGGGCGAGCAGTACTTC.

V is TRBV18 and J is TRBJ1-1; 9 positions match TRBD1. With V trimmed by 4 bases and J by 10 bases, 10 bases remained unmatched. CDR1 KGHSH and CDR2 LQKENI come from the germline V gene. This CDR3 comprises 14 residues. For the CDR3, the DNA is TGTGCCAGCTCACTTGGGGACAGGGTCTTTGGAGCTTTCTTT. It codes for CASSLGDRVFGAFF.

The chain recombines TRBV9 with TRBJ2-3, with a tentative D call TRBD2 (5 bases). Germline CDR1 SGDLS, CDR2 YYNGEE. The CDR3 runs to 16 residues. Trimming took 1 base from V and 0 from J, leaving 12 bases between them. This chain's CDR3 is CASSVLSSGSTDTQYF. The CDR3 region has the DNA TGTGCCAGCAGCGTACTCTCATCGGGGAGCACAGATACGCAGTATTTT. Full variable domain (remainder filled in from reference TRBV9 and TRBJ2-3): DSGVTQTPKHLITATGQRVTLRCSPRSGDLSVYWYQQSLDQGLQFLIQYYNGEERAKGNILERFSAQQFPDLHSELNLSSLELGDSALYFCASSVLSSGSTDTQYFGPGTRLTVL.

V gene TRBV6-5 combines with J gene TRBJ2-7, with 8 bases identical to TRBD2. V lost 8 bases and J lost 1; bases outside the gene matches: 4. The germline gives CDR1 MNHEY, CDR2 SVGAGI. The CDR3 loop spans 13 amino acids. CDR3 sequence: CASGGGRSYEQYF. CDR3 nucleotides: TGTGCCAGCGGCGGCGGGAGGTCCTACGAGCAGTACTTC.

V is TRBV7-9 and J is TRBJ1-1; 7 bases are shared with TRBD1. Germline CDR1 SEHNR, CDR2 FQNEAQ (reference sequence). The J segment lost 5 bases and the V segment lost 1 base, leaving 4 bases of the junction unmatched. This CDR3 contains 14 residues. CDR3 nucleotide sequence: TGTGCCAGCAGCTTAGGCCTCAGGGGGACTGAAGCTTTCTTT. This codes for CASSLGLRGTEAFF. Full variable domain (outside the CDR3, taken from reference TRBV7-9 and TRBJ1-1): DTGVSQNPRHKITKRGQNVTFRCDPISEHNRLYWYRQTLGQGPEFLTYFQNEAQLEKSRLLSDRFSAERPKGSFSTLEIQRTEQGDSAMYLCASSLGLRGTEAFFGQGTRLTVV.

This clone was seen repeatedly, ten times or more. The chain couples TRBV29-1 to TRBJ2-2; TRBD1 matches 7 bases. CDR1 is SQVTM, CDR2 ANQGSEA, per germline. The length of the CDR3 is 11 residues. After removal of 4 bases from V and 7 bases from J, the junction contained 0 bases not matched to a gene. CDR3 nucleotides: TGCAGCGTTGCAGGGGGCGGGGAGCTGTTTTTT. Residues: CSVAGGGELFF.

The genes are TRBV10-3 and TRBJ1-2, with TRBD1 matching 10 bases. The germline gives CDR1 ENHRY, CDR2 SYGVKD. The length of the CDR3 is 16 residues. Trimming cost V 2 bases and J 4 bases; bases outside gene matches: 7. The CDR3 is CAISEGQGDSSYGYTF. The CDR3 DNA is TGTGCCATCAGTGAGGGACAGGGGGATTCGAGCTATGGCTACACCTTC.

The CDR3 DNA follows: TGTGCCAGTAGTATAGATCTAGTGGAAGAGACCCAGTACTTC. It specifies CASSIDLVEETQYF. This chain uses TRBV19 with TRBJ2-5; D not certain. V dropped 0 bases and J dropped 3 bases, with 8 bases sitting between them. From germline, CDR1 is LNHDA and CDR2 SQIVND (reference sequence). This CDR3 contains 14 residues. The full variable domain, rest sourced from reference TRBV19 and TRBJ2-5, is DGGITQSPKYLFRKEGQNVTLSCEQNLNHDAMYWYRQDPGQGLRLIYYSQIVNDFQKGDIAEGYSVSREKKESFPLTVTSAQKNPTAFYLCASSIDLVEETQYFGPGTRLLVL.

The chain's CDR3 is CASSVGSPGWTEAFF. CDR3 in DNA: TGTGCCAGCAGCGTAGGGTCCCCAGGGTGGACTGAAGCTTTCTTT. The chain is built from TRBV9 and TRBJ1-1; D may be TRBD1 (5 bases). This CDR3 has 15 amino acids. Germline CDR1 is SGDLS and CDR2 is YYNGEE. V dropped 0 bases and J dropped 5 bases, with 14 bases sitting between them.

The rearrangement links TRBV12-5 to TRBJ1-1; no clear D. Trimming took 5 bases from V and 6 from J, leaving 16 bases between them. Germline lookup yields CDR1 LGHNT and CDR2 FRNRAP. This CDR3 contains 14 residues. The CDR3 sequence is CASGADSRSAEAFF. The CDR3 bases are TGTGCTAGTGGTGCAGACTCAAGGAGCGCTGAAGCTTTCTTT.

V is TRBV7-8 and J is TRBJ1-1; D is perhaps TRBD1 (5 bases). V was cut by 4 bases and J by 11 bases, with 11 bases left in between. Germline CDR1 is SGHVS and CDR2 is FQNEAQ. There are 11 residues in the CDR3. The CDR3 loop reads CASSSDSGAFF. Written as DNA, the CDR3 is TGTGCCAGCAGCTCCGACAGTGGTGCTTTCTTT.

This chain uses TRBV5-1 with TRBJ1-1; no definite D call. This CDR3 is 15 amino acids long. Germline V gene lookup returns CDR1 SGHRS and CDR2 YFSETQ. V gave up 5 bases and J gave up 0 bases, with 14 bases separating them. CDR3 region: CASSMDAGLNTEAFF. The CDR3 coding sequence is TGCGCCAGCAGTATGGACGCGGGCTTGAACACTGAAGCTTTCTTT. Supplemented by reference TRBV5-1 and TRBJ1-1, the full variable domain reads KAGVTQTPRYLIKTRGQQVTLSCSPISGHRSVSWYQQTPGQGLQFLFEYFSETQRNKGNFPGRFSGRQFSNSRSEMNVSTLELGDSALYLCASSMDAGLNTEAFFGQGTRLTVV.

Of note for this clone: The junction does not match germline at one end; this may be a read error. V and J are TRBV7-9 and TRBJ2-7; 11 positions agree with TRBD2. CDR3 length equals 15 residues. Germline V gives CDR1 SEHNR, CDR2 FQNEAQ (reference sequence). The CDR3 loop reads CASTLAGGPAHEQYF. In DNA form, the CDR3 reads TGTGCCAGCACCTTAGCGGGAGGGCCAGCTCACGAGCAGTACTTC. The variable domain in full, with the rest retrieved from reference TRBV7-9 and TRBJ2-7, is DTGVSQNPRHKITKRGQNVTFRCDPISEHNRLYWYRQTLGQGPEFLTYFQNEAQLEKSRLLSDRFSAERPKGSFSTLEIQRTEQGDSAMYLCASTLAGGPAHEQYFGPGTRLTVT.